This TCR beta chain was captured in a study of blood T cell repertoires in COVID-19. Sequencing used immunoSEQ multiplex PCR; TCRdb keeps in-frame clones, though not all of them. The data hold around 64,000 clones, with around 87% observed a single time. CDR3 size: 15 residues. Germline CDR1 and CDR2: SEHNR and FQNEAQ (reference sequence). V was clipped by 5 bases and J by 2 bases; unmatched bases: 5. The V call is TRBV7-9, the J call TRBJ1-4; 7 bases map to TRBD1. This clonotype was obtained from a man aged 50 or older with active COVID-19. The specimen was peripheral blood. In DNA, the CDR3 is TGTGCCAGCAGCGCGACAGGGACTACTAATGAAAAACTGTTTTTT. Its protein product is CASSATGTTNEKLFF.